This T cell receptor beta chain was sequenced during a study of OX40 agonist ivuxolimab in advanced cancers. The table lists this clone with a count of one. The antigen remains unidentified. Overall study findings and caveats: Clonal expansion by week 6 occurred in CD4+ and CD8+ blood T cells (at 0.1 to 3.0 mg/kg).

CDR1 LNHNV and CDR2 YYDKDF come from the germline V gene (reference sequence). The CDR3 loop spans 15 amino acids. The ends were cut back, 3 bases at V and 3 bases at J, with 14 bases in the middle. Libraries were prepared by immunoSEQ multiplex PCR; TCRdb keeps only in-frame clonotypes and omits some of them. The sample consists of about 64,000 clones, approximately 84% of them appearing once. This chain links TRBV15 with TRBJ1-2, with D tentatively TRBD1 (5 bases). The sequence was collected from an adult with an advanced solid tumor such as melanoma, head and neck, liver or kidney cancer. The source material was CD4+ or CD8+ T cells sorted from blood, sampled in a trial of the OX40 agonist ivuxolimab. This CDR3 is CATSRDRGADYGYTF. The CDR3 nucleotides read TGTGCCACCAGCAGGGACCGCGGGGCAGACTATGGCTACACCTTC.